This is a list of T cell receptor beta chains from one sample in a study of cytomegalovirus exposure and HLA in healthy donors. The table came from immunoSEQ multiplex PCR; TCRdb's copy has only in-frame clones and leaves some out. The sample includes 90,000 to 120,000 clones, 81% of them seen just once. Sequenced sample: PBMCs. The receptor source for this set is a man aged 25-45 years in good health and CMV-seronegative. Both conserved end residues are part of each CDR3. Fields, in order: D gene, J gene, V gene, clone size, CDR3 protein, CDR3 DNA. A D gene is named only where the DNA matches it firmly. Clone sizes are given selectively: once, few, many, or a class where the clone is expanded.

TRBD2 TRBJ2-1 TRBV30 NA CAWTSGGAVEQFF TGTGCCTGGACTAGCGGGGGGGCCGTTGAGCAGTTCTTC
TRBD2 TRBJ2-7 TRBV6-5 NA CATTGTSLSEQYF TGTGCCACCACCGGGACTAGTCTCAGCGAGCAGTACTTC
TRBD1 TRBJ1-5 TRBV6-4 NA CATTGQGAGGNQPQHF TGTGCCACTACGGGACAGGGGGCTGGTGGTAACCAGCCCCAGCATTTT
NA TRBJ1-4 TRBV25-1 NA CASSRDLNEKLFF TGTGCCAGCAGCCGGGATTTAAATGAAAAACTGTTTTTT
NA TRBJ1-5 TRBV29-1 NA CSVLWGTGQPQHF TGCAGCGTTCTATGGGGTACGGGACAGCCCCAGCATTTT
TRBD1 TRBJ1-4 TRBV18 NA CASSRTGGPNEKLFF TGTGCCAGCTCGCGTACAGGGGGCCCGAATGAAAAACTGTTTTTT
TRBD2 TRBJ2-1 TRBV4-1 NA CASSRLLAGVTGEQFF TGCGCCAGCAGCCGTTTACTAGCGGGAGTAACGGGTGAGCAGTTCTTC
TRBD2 TRBJ2-3 TRBV5-1 NA CASSLAISGNSWVDTQYF TGCGCCAGCAGCTTGGCCATTAGCGGGAACAGCTGGGTAGATACGCAGTATTTT
NA TRBJ2-2 TRBV5-1 NA CASSLEHTNTGELFF TGCGCCAGCAGCTTGGAACATACGAACACCGGGGAGCTGTTTTTT
TRBD1 TRBJ2-7 TRBV9 NA CASSGGTAGGYEQYF TGTGCCAGCAGCGGAGGGACAGCAGGGGGATACGAGCAGTACTTC
TRBD1 TRBJ2-7 TRBV5-6 NA CASNRGPYEQYF TGTGCCAGCAACAGGGGACCCTACGAGCAGTACTTC
NA TRBJ2-1 TRBV5-1 once CASSLEDTGNNEQFF TGCGCCAGCAGCTTGGAGGACACGGGTAACAATGAGCAGTTCTTC
NA TRBJ2-7 TRBV10-1 NA CASSESTGTTYEQYF TGCGCCAGCAGTGAGTCGACAGGTACAACCTACGAGCAGTACTTC
NA TRBJ1-6 TRBV7-6 NA CASKGRENSPLHF TGTGCCAGCAAGGGCAGGGAAAATTCACCCCTCCACTTT
NA TRBJ2-3 TRBV29-1 NA CSVKTRAVDTQYF TGCAGCGTCAAAACGCGGGCTGTAGATACGCAGTATTTT
TRBD2 TRBJ2-2 TRBV29-1 NA CSVDRGREGTGELFF TGCAGCGTAGACCGGGGCAGGGAGGGCACCGGGGAGCTGTTTTTT
TRBD2 TRBJ2-5 TRBV2 once CASGTSGGKETQYF TGTGCCAGTGGGACTAGCGGGGGCAAAGAGACCCAGTACTTC
NA TRBJ2-7 TRBV6-6 NA CASNPVRTEAYEQYF TGTGCCAGCAACCCTGTCCGGACAGAAGCCTACGAGCAGTACTTC
NA TRBJ2-1 TRBV6-4 NA CASSQGEDEQFF TGTGCCAGCAGTCAGGGGGAGGATGAGCAGTTCTTC
TRBD1 TRBJ2-3 TRBV7-8 NA CASSLDRGTTDTQYF TGTGCCAGCAGCTTAGACAGGGGGACCACAGATACGCAGTATTTT
NA TRBJ2-5 TRBV13 once CASSLVKGFGETQYF TGTGCCAGCAGCTTAGTGAAGGGGTTTGGGGAGACCCAGTACTTC
NA TRBJ2-7 TRBV10-2 NA CASSKVSGSNSYEQYF TGCGCCAGCAGTAAAGTTAGCGGATCCAACTCCTACGAGCAGTACTTC
TRBD2 TRBJ2-1 TRBV7-8 NA CASSFTGGPPLSYNEQFF TGTGCCAGCAGCTTTACGGGGGGGCCTCCCTTATCCTACAATGAGCAGTTCTTC
NA TRBJ2-1 TRBV30 NA CARGAGRGNEQFF TGTGCCCGGGGGGCAGGGCGGGGCAATGAGCAGTTCTTC
TRBD2 TRBJ2-2 TRBV5-4 few CASSPYRGGNLNTGELFF TGTGCCAGCAGCCCTTATCGCGGGGGGAACTTAAACACCGGGGAGCTGTTTTTT
TRBD2 TRBJ2-3 TRBV7-6 NA CASSFQAGTQYF TGTGCCAGCAGCTTTCAAGCGGGGACGCAGTATTTT
NA TRBJ2-7 TRBV9 NA CASSVGYREYEQYF TGTGCCAGCAGCGTAGGGTACAGGGAATACGAGCAGTACTTC
TRBD1 TRBJ1-4 TRBV7-9 NA CAGRQGDSEKLFF TGTGCGGGGCGCCAGGGGGATAGTGAAAAACTGTTTTTT
NA TRBJ1-1 TRBV6-9 NA CASSYPTENTEAFF TGTGCCAGCAGTTATCCGACAGAGAACACTGAAGCTTTCTTT